This TCR beta chain derives from a study of cytomegalovirus exposure and HLA in healthy donors. Here immunoSEQ multiplex PCR was the method, and the copy in TCRdb shows in-frame clones only, minus some. The sample shows approximately 270,000 clones, 86% of them seen only once. Study-level findings and limits: The TCR clusters that emerged in the first cohort tended, a later analysis found, to co-occur in the 120 or so validation repertoires. Cytomegalovirus association was listed for approximately 160 TCR beta chains.

V was pared by 1 base and J by 3 bases, with 4 bases of the junction left unmatched. The germline V gene has CDR1 SGHNT and CDR2 YENEEA. The length of the CDR3 is 15 residues. A remark on this clone: Its antigen is not known.

Separation from the approximately 670-subject first cohort characterized the roughly 120-subject validation cohort, to which the donors belonged. The chain carries TRBV11-3 and TRBJ2-7; 9 positions agree with TRBD1. The source is a woman aged 18-30 years in good health and CMV-seronegative. Sample: PBMCs. CDR3 sequence: CASSLAGTGYYEQYF. The DNA for the CDR3 is TGTGCCAGCAGCTTAGCCGGGACAGGGTACTACGAGCAGTACTTC.